This TCR beta chain is from a study of OX40 agonist ivuxolimab in advanced cancers. Study-level background: Patients with hepatocellular carcinoma, melanoma, renal cell or head and neck cancer made up the dose-escalation patients.

Concerning this clone itself: Its specificity is not known.

Assay used: immunoSEQ multiplex PCR; TCRdb lists only in-frame clones, some missing. The table lists tens of thousands of clones, roughly 82% of them singletons, with 5.5% to 7% in the top ten. This CDR3 region has 16 residues. The germline CDR1 and CDR2 sequences are SGDLS and YYNGEE. Germline trimming cut 4 bases from V and 6 bases from J; bases unmatched to any gene: 9. Study conclusions and caveats: There was clonal expansion of CD4+ and CD8+ blood T cells by week 6 at 0.1 to 3.0 mg/kg.

The rearrangement links TRBV9 to TRBJ2-1, with 11 positions matching TRBD2. The sequence was obtained from an adult with an advanced solid tumor such as melanoma, head and neck, liver or kidney cancer. The sample here was CD4+ or CD8+ T cells sorted from blood, taken in a trial of the OX40 agonist ivuxolimab. The CDR3: CASSLSLAGGFNEQFF. CDR3 bases: TGTGCCAGCAGCCTCTCGTTAGCGGGAGGGTTCAATGAGCAGTTCTTC. The full variable domain, completed using reference TRBV9 and TRBJ2-1, is DSGVTQTPKHLITATGQRVTLRCSPRSGDLSVYWYQQSLDQGLQFLIQYYNGEERAKGNILERFSAQQFPDLHSELNLSSLELGDSALYFCASSLSLAGGFNEQFFGPGTRLTVL.